The present T cell receptor (beta chain) was sequenced within a study of blood T cell repertoires in COVID-19 (dated by TCRdb to the early 2020s). Regarding the study in general: Collaborator samples came from the United States, Italy and Spain and covered acute and convalescent phases of COVID-19. The material from the prospective study consisted of cDNA or gDNA derived from T cells, B-cell-depleted T cells, or PBMCs. Deeply sampled blood TCRbeta repertoires from subjects exposed to, actively infected with, or recovered from COVID-19 were included in the dataset. A freely available public database, intended as a resource for researchers studying the immune response to SARS-CoV-2, is where the repertoires were released. The samples were drawn from two sources: the first 160 participants of the ongoing ImmuneRACE study, and 1,000 to 1,500 subjects contributed by 6 global collaborators. The sample metadata nearly always contained a de-identified subject ID, COVID-19 status, age in years and sex. Where available, HLA class I and class II types were obtained from metadata supplied by the sample provider rather than from assay-based typing.

The collaborating institutions used their own protocols to collect whole blood in K2EDTA tubes. For TCRbeta analysis, collaborator samples were shipped as frozen whole blood, as isolated PBMCs, or as DNA extracted from either sample type. This clone was seen once. The antigen it recognizes is unknown. Base quality data are lacking; no much larger clone is found one base away. TCRbeta CDR3 regions were amplified from genomic DNA using the immunoSEQ Assay, a bias-controlled multiplex PCR. Per the source publication's procedure: The number of nucleated cells in each sample was estimated from the amplification of reference gene primers within the assay. To quantify the absolute abundance of each unique TCRbeta CDR3 rearrangement, sequence reads were collapsed and filtered. Productive Simpson clonality was computed per sample as the square root of Simpson's diversity index over productive rearrangements. This is the immuneACCESS table as TCRdb keeps it, with only in-frame sequences that have V and J called. A part of the clones is gone; compared with another copy, unresolved V genes explain less than half, and the rest is unexplained. V, J and clone size derive from that table, while D and trimming were established from the DNA sequence. The sample has tens of thousands of clones on record, roughly 80% of them singletons. 18% of the sample lies in the top ten.

V is pruned by 1 base and J by 0 bases, leaving 5 bases of the junction without a gene match. The CDR1 and CDR2 encoded by the germline V gene (reference sequence) are LNHDA and SQIVND. Its CDR3 holds 17 amino acids, cysteine through phenylalanine. Here the CDR3 DNA is all that survives: 51 bases in frame from base 1. Points the paper makes about the study in general: Clinical and demographic metadata were provided uncurated, with the amount varying by source and participant.

The chain joins TRBV19 to TRBJ2-4; 8 bases in the middle match TRBD2. The sequenced sample was peripheral blood. This clonotype originated in a woman between 55 and 75 years old with acute or convalescent COVID-19. The CDR3 has the sequence CASSIGTSGLAKNIQYF. The DNA sequence is TGTGCCAGTAGTATAGGTACTAGCGGTTTAGCCAAAAACATTCAGTACTTC.